This T cell receptor beta chain was obtained from a study of technical replicates of blood from a few donors. The assay was immunoSEQ multiplex PCR, and TCRdb's table has in-frame clones only and misses some. The profile shows some 68,000 clones, roughly 95% of them singletons. The clonotype originates from a human donor in good health. The sample comprised T cells isolated from PBMCs.

In DNA, the CDR3 is TGCGCCAGCAGCGCCCAACAGGGTAGAGCTGAAGCTTTCTTT. Translation gives CASSAQQGRAEAFF. This chain links TRBV4-1 with TRBJ1-1, with D perhaps matching TRBD1 (6 bases). There are 14 residues in the CDR3. The germline V gene encodes CDR1 MGHRA and CDR2 YSYEKL. V was pared by 5 bases and J by 6 bases, with 16 bases between.